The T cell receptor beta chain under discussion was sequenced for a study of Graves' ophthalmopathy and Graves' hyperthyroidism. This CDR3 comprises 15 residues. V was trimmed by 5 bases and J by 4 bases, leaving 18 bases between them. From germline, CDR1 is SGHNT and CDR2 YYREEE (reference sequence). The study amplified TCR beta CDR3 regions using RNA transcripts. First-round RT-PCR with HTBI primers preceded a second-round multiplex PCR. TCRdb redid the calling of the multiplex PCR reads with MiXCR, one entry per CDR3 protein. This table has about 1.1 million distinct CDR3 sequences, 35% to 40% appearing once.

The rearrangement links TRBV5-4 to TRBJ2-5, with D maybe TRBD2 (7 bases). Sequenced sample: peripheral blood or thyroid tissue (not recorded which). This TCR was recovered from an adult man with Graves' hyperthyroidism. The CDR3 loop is CASSSYREGRETQYF. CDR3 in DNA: TGTGCCAGCAGTTCATACAGGGAGGGCCGAGAGACCCAGTACTTC. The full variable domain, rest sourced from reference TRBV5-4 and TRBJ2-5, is ETGVTQSPTHLIKTRGQQVTLRCSSQSGHNTVSWYQQALGQGPQFIFQYYREEENGRGNFPPRFSGLQFPNYSSELNVNALELDDSALYLCASSSYREGRETQYFGPGTRLLVL.